Listed below are T cell receptor beta chains from one sample, sequenced in a study of blood T cells in healthy people across ages. TCRdb independently ran MiXCR on the 5' RACE reads; one entry per CDR3 protein. The sample has about 640,000 distinct CDR3 sequences, under 65% seen once. The sequencing input was blood. Receptors originate from a man between 60 and 75 years old in good health. Each CDR3 is given with its conserved first and last residue. The D gene is left open where the match is weak. Clone size, where shown, is once, few, many, or a class for clones that have expanded.

>NA|TRBJ1-6|TRBV27|few
TGTGCCAGCAGTCCACGAGGTCGACAAGGGGATAATTCACCCCTCCACTTT
CASSPRGRQGDNSPLHF
>NA|TRBJ2-1|TRBV10-1|NA
TGCGCCAGCAGTTCAACCGGGACTCAATACAATGAGCAGTTCTTC
CASSSTGTQYNEQFF
>NA|TRBJ1-6|TRBV4-1|NA
TGCGCCAGCAGCCAGGCCAGTCGCTCCTATAATTCACCCCTCCACTTT
CASSQASRSYNSPLHF
>NA|TRBJ2-3|TRBV6-1|NA
TGTGCCAGCAGTGCGACCCCGCACCCCAATGAAAATACGCAGTATTTT
CASSATPHPNENTQYF
>TRBD2|TRBJ2-7|TRBV20-1|few
TGCAGTGCTAGCCGAGGGGGACTAGCGACCTCCTACGAGCAGTACTTC
CSASRGGLATSYEQYF
>NA|TRBJ1-4|TRBV6-1|NA
TGTGCCAGCAGTGGCGGAGAAACTAATGAAAAACTGTTTTTT
CASSGGETNEKLFF
>NA|TRBJ2-4|TRBV4-1|NA
TGCGCCAGCAGCGTTGGCGACAGGGACTTCAAAAACATTCAGTACTTC
CASSVGDRDFKNIQYF
>NA|TRBJ2-3|TRBV29-1|NA
TGCAGCGTTGGACAGCGCACAGATACGCAGTATTTT
CSVGQRTDTQYF
>TRBD1|TRBJ2-3|TRBV5-1|NA
TGCGCCAGCAGCTTGGAATCCGGGACAGGGGTACGAGATACGCAGTATTTT
CASSLESGTGVRDTQYF
>NA|TRBJ2-1|TRBV6-6|few
TGTGCCAGCAAAACTGCAAGCTCCTACAATGAGCAGTTCTTC
CASKTASSYNEQFF
>NA|TRBJ2-2|TRBV7-9|NA
TGTGCCAGCAGCTTTCCAAGGAACACCGGGGAGCTGTTTTTT
CASSFPRNTGELFF
>TRBD2|TRBJ2-5|TRBV28|NA
TGTGCCAGCAGACACACTAGCGGGGTGATCGGTGGCAATGAGCAGTACTTC
CASRHTSGVIGGNEQYF
>NA|TRBJ2-1|TRBV5-1|NA
TGCGCCAGCAGCATCGTGGGCAGGGAAAATGAGCAGTTCTTC
CASSIVGRENEQFF
>NA|TRBJ2-5|TRBV20-1|NA
TGCAGTGCTAGAGATGACATCCAAGAGACCCAGTACTTC
CSARDDIQETQYF
>NA|TRBJ1-1|TRBV18|NA
TGTGCCAGCTCACCACTCGCGGGATCAGCTTTCTTT
CASSPLAGSAFF
>NA|TRBJ2-7|TRBV20-1|few
TGCAGTGCTGGGGAGACAGGTTACGAGCAGTACTTC
CSAGETGYEQYF
>NA|TRBJ2-1|TRBV5-1|few
TGCGCCAGCAGCTTGGGGCAGGAGCGTGATGAGCAGTTCTTC
CASSLGQERDEQFF
>TRBD1|TRBJ1-2|TRBV7-2|NA
TGTGCCAGCAGCCCCAGGGACAGGACATATGGCTACACCTTC
CASSPRDRTYGYTF
>TRBD1|TRBJ1-2|TRBV29-1|NA
TGCAGCGTGGGAGGGTTCCAGGGGGATGGCTACACCTTC
CSVGGFQGDGYTF
>NA|TRBJ2-3|TRBV12-3/TRBV12-4|NA
TGTGCCAGCAGTTTAGGAGGGGCCCCGGATACGCAGTATTTT
CASSLGGAPDTQYF
>NA|TRBJ2-3|TRBV3-1|NA
TGTGCCAGCAGCCAAGACCCGGGGGGCGGTGGAGATACGCAGTATTTT
CASSQDPGGGGDTQYF
>TRBD2|TRBJ2-4|TRBV24-1|NA
TGTGCCACCAAGACTAGCGGGGGTAAAAACATTCAGTACTTC
CATKTSGGKNIQYF
>TRBD1|TRBJ2-3|TRBV5-1|NA
TGCGCCAGCAGCAGCAGGGGGTCCACCACAGATACGCAGTATTTT
CASSSRGSTTDTQYF
>TRBD2|TRBJ2-1|TRBV4-1|NA
TGCGCCAGCAGCCAAGGGGGGAGGGTTCGTAACAATGAGCAGTTCTTC
CASSQGGRVRNNEQFF
>NA|TRBJ2-5|TRBV27|few
TGTGCCAGCAGTTTTGGAGGGGGGGAAGAGACCCAGTACTTC
CASSFGGGEETQYF
>NA|TRBJ1-5|TRBV27|NA
TGTGCCAGCAGTTTAATGGGGGGAAACAATCAGCCCCAGCATTTT
CASSLMGGNNQPQHF
>NA|TRBJ2-1|TRBV5-1|few
TGCGCCAGCAGCTGGACCGGGACCGGAGGCAATGAGCAGTTCTTC
CASSWTGTGGNEQFF
>NA|TRBJ2-1|TRBV20-1|NA
TGCAGTGCTAGAGATATGCGACGGCTCAATGAGCAGTTCTTC
CSARDMRRLNEQFF
>TRBD1|TRBJ2-7|TRBV10-3|NA
TGTGCCATCGGGGACAGCGACTCCTACGAGCAGTACTTC
CAIGDSDSYEQYF
>NA|TRBJ1-5|TRBV6-6|NA
TGTGCCAGCAGTTACCTGGGATCTAGCAATCAGCCCCAGCATTTT
CASSYLGSSNQPQHF
>NA|TRBJ1-1|TRBV5-1|NA
TGCGCCAGCAGCTTGACCGGTCCTACATTTGAAGCTTTCTTT
CASSLTGPTFEAFF
>NA|TRBJ1-1|TRBV11-2|NA
TGTGCCAGCAGCAGGGACTTGGGGCCAGGGAAAACAACTGAAGCTTTCTTT
CASSRDLGPGKTTEAFF
>TRBD2|TRBJ2-5|TRBV5-1|NA
TGCGCCAGCAGCTGGGGTGGACTAGTGGACGAGACCCAGTACTTC
CASSWGGLVDETQYF